The 17 T cell receptor beta chains reported below all come from one sample, sequenced in a study of spatial heterogeneity in lung cancer. A single record per CDR3 protein comes from TCRdb applying MiXCR to the 5' RACE reads. The sample yields around 40,000 distinct CDR3 sequences, around 5.5% seen once. Time point: sample taken at primary tumor resection. Sequencing of whole RNA from tumor, nontumor lung or frozen PBMC involved no sorting. The sequences come from PBMCs, collected at surgery. The receptor set was obtained from a male donor with early-stage non-small cell lung cancer.

This clonotype was seen at least ten times. This chain joins TRBV28 and TRBJ2-3; 7 nucleotides align to TRBD1. Germline trimming cut 6 bases from V and 4 bases from J; bases unmatched to any gene: 10. Germline values: CDR1 MDHEN, CDR2 SYDVKM. CDR3 length: 15 residues. CDR3 in DNA: TGTGCCAGCAGCCCACCGGAGACAGGGTCAGATACGCAGTATTTT. Amino acid sequence: CASSPPETGSDTQYF.

This clonotype came up many times. The chain has TRBV20-1 and TRBJ2-7; 12 bases align to TRBD2. This CDR3 has 15 amino acids. Germline CDR1 and CDR2: DFQATT and SNEGSKA (reference sequence). V shed 5 bases and J 5 bases; nucleotides not matched to a gene: 10. In nucleotides, the CDR3 is TGCAGTGCTCTTTCCCCTAGCGGGGGGGCCCACGAGCAGTACTTC. Its protein is CSALSPSGGAHEQYF.

This clonotype was seen at least ten times. V usage is TRBV29-1 and J usage is TRBJ2-6; 9 positions match TRBD1. The junction had 11 bases not matched to a gene; V was cut back by 5 bases and J by 0 bases. The length of the CDR3 is 18 residues. Germline CDR1 is SQVTM and CDR2 is ANQGSEA. CDR3 loop: CSVRTRTGESSGANVLTF. The CDR3 nucleotides are TGCAGCGTTCGAACTCGGACAGGGGAGAGCTCTGGGGCCAACGTCCTGACTTTC.

This clonotype was seen many times. The chain combines TRBV24-1 with TRBJ1-5; no firm D call. The germline gives CDR1 KGHDR, CDR2 SFDVKD. The CDR3 totals 14 residues. Trimming took off 4 bases at V and 0 bases at J, with 6 bases between the two ends. CDR3 in amino acids: CATSDAYSNQPQHF. In nucleotides, the CDR3 is TGTGCCACCAGTGACGCTTATAGCAATCAGCCCCAGCATTTT.

J is TRBJ2-1 and V is TRBV11-2; TRBD1 matches 11 bases. This CDR3 spans 16 amino acids. After removal of 3 bases from V and 7 bases from J, the junction contained 8 bases not matched to a gene. Per germline, CDR1 SGHAT and CDR2 FQNNGV. CDR3 sequence reads: CASSFSRGQGGNEQFF. Written as DNA, the CDR3 is TGTGCCAGCAGCTTTTCTAGGGGACAGGGGGGGAATGAGCAGTTCTTC.

This sequence joins TRBV20-1 and TRBJ2-7, with D perhaps TRBD1 (5 bases). This CDR3 spans 14 amino acids. CDR1 is DFQATT and CDR2 is SNEGSKA in the germline V gene (reference sequence). V was cut by 1 base and J by 2 bases, with 12 bases left in between. The CDR3 DNA follows: TGCAGTGCTAGAGTTGGGGCCTCTCCCTACGAGCAGTACTTC. This sequence encodes CSARVGASPYEQYF.

This clonotype was picked up many times. The chain has TRBV10-3 and TRBJ1-5; 7 bases match TRBD1. J gave up 2 bases and V 5 bases, and 0 bases lay outside the gene matches. This CDR3 region has 13 residues. CDR1 ENHRY and CDR2 SYGVKD come from the germline V gene. The CDR3 spells CAISTGGNQPQHF. The CDR3, as DNA: TGTGCCATCAGTACAGGGGGCAATCAGCCCCAGCATTTT.

This clonotype was detected ten times or more. The CDR3 spells CASTRRGNTEAFF. The CDR3 DNA reads TGTGCCAGCACCCGCAGGGGCAACACTGAAGCTTTCTTT. The J gene is TRBJ1-1, the V gene TRBV6-2 or TRBV6-3, with D tentatively TRBD1 (6 bases). The germline V gene encodes CDR1 MNHEY and CDR2 SVGEGT. The V and J ends lost 7 bases and 2 bases respectively, with 11 bases between them. This CDR3 has 13 amino acids.

This clonotype showed up many times. The DNA for the CDR3 is TGCGCCAGCGGGCAGTCTAGCACAGATACGCAGTATTTT. Amino acid sequence: CASGQSSTDTQYF. The gene calls are TRBV5-1 and TRBJ2-3; D unclear. This CDR3 contains 13 residues. The V and J ends lost 7 bases and 0 bases respectively, with 9 bases between them. From germline, CDR1 is SGHRS and CDR2 YFSETQ.

This clonotype was found many times. The chain joins TRBV7-2 to TRBJ1-5, with TRBD1 as a possible D gene (5 bases). Germline-derived CDR1 and CDR2 are SGHTA and FQGNSA. The V and J ends lost 2 bases and 4 bases respectively, with 12 bases between them. There are 15 residues in the CDR3. CDR3 amino acids: CASSLNVGGNQPQHF. CDR3 coding DNA: TGTGCCAGCAGCTTAAATGTGGGGGGTAATCAGCCCCAGCATTTT. Looking up the rest from reference TRBV7-2 and TRBJ1-5 gives the full variable domain: GAGVSQSPSNKVTEKGKDVELRCDPISGHTALYWYRQSLGQGLEFLIYFQGNSAPDKSGLPSDRFSAERTGGSVSTLTIQRTQQEDSAVYLCASSLNVGGNQPQHFGDGTRLSIL.

By its share, this clonotype is medium-sized. J is TRBJ2-3 and V is TRBV20-1; D unresolved. The length of the CDR3 is 12 residues. Trimming took off 6 bases at V and 3 bases at J, with 10 bases between the two ends. The V gene's germline CDR1 is DFQATT and CDR2 SNEGSKA (reference sequence). CDR3 in DNA: TGCAGTGCCGGGCATCCGACAGATACGCAGTATTTT. Translating gives CSAGHPTDTQYF.

The sample holds many counts of this clonotype. CDR3 residues: CASSLTGLDQPQHF. CDR3 DNA sequence: TGTGCCAGCAGCCTGACAGGGCTTGATCAGCCCCAGCATTTT. The chain joins TRBV12-3 or TRBV12-4 to TRBJ1-5; the match to TRBD1 covers 7 bases. This CDR3 spans 14 amino acids. J gave up 5 bases and V 6 bases, and 7 bases lay outside the gene matches.

This clonotype was detected ten times or more. This chain uses TRBV20-1 with TRBJ2-1; a weak D match, TRBD2 (6 bases). CDR3 length: 16 amino acids. V was trimmed by 3 bases and J by 0 bases, leaving 15 bases between them. CDR1 DFQATT and CDR2 SNEGSKA come from the germline V gene (reference sequence). CDR3 residues: CSARSKTSRSYNEQFF. As DNA, the CDR3 is TGCAGTGCTAGGTCGAAGACTAGTCGCTCCTACAATGAGCAGTTCTTC.

The J gene is TRBJ2-7, the V gene TRBV30, with 8 bases identical to TRBD2. The CDR3 length is 15 residues. The V gene end was trimmed by 4 bases and the J gene end by 7 bases; junction bases not matched to a gene: 15. Germline V gives CDR1 GTSNPN, CDR2 SVGIG (reference sequence). The CDR3 loop reads CAWKSGLADLEEQYF. In DNA form, the CDR3 reads TGTGCCTGGAAAAGCGGACTAGCTGATCTAGAGGAGCAGTACTTC.

This clonotype appeared many times. The genes are TRBV9 and TRBJ2-3; possible D gene TRBD1, 5 bases. This CDR3 region has 15 residues. Germline V gives CDR1 SGDLS, CDR2 YYNGEE. Trimming pared 2 bases from V and 2 bases from J, leaving 12 bases between. CDR3 nucleotide sequence: TGTGCCAGCAGCGTTAGGCAGGGTTACACAGATACGCAGTATTTT. This codes for CASSVRQGYTDTQYF. The full variable domain, its missing parts supplied by reference TRBV9 and TRBJ2-3, is DSGVTQTPKHLITATGQRVTLRCSPRSGDLSVYWYQQSLDQGLQFLIQYYNGEERAKGNILERFSAQQFPDLHSELNLSSLELGDSALYFCASSVRQGYTDTQYFGPGTRLTVL.

This clonotype has a count of ten or more. J is TRBJ2-2 and V is TRBV24-1; D is ambiguous. This CDR3 has 13 amino acids. Trimming took 5 bases from V and 2 from J, leaving 5 bases between them. Per germline, CDR1 KGHDR and CDR2 SFDVKD. The chain's CDR3 is CATSGPNTGELFF. The CDR3 region has the DNA TGTGCCACCAGTGGGCCAAACACCGGGGAGCTGTTTTTT.

This clonotype was seen repeatedly, ten times or more. The CDR3 spells CASSVGGGAKDGELFF. The DNA for the CDR3 is TGTGCCAGCAGCGTTGGCGGGGGAGCCAAGGACGGGGAGCTGTTTTTT. This chain links TRBV2 with TRBJ2-2, with 7 bases that match TRBD2. The CDR3 spans 16 residues. J gave up 7 bases and V 6 bases, and 14 bases lay outside the gene matches. Germline V CDR1 and CDR2: SNHLY, FYNNEI.